These T cell receptor beta chains were read from a single sample in a study of early stage breast cancer tumors. Repertoires were generated with immunoSEQ multiplex PCR, while TCRdb's copy carries only in-frame clones and drops some. The table records about 72,000 clones, more than 60% of them present only once. The sample was blood. These receptors were obtained from a person aged 55 to 69 with breast cancer. Both conserved end residues are trimmed from each CDR3.

v_gene	j_gene	CDR3aa
TRBV27	TRBJ2-2	ASSLRLAGTGELF
TRBV5-6	TRBJ1-2	ASSLVSGQGYGYT
TRBV30	TRBJ2-7	AWSGGLSYEQY
TRBV29-1	TRBJ2-3	SVGWGDPGTDTQY
TRBV11-2	TRBJ2-3	ATAGRPGLDLATQY
TRBV7-2	TRBJ2-3	ASSSSTSGRRY
TRBV7-6	TRBJ2-1	ASSPLAGGGNEQF
TRBV9	TRBJ2-3	ASSERVTRSSQY
TRBV5-1	TRBJ1-2	ASRPDSNYGYT
TRBV27	TRBJ2-7	ASSLSPAYEQY
TRBV25-1	TRBJ1-1	ASSALGGTEAF
TRBV18	TRBJ2-2	ASSPLNGNTGELF
TRBV9	TRBJ2-7	ASSSQGVSYEQY
TRBV11-2	TRBJ1-4	ASSLDLHRQATNEKLF
TRBV19	TRBJ1-5	ASSIKGGAGQPQH
TRBV5-4	TRBJ1-2	ASSNGGTGDGYT
TRBV5-4	TRBJ1-2	ASSLGAGDYGYT
TRBV28	TRBJ2-1	ASRLRLAGVNEQF
TRBV5-1	TRBJ2-1	ASSLSGLYSYNEQF
TRBV6-5	TRBJ2-7	ASSYQQGVYEQY
TRBV28	TRBJ1-6	ASSAGQGKFLH
TRBV11-2	TRBJ1-6	ASSFSNIGSPLH
TRBV5-4	TRBJ2-3	ASSRRGQGTWGTDTQY
TRBV28	TRBJ1-5	ASSYLLDQPQH
TRBV11-3	TRBJ2-2	ASKEADTGELF
TRBV6-1	TRBJ2-3	ASSVVRDTQY
TRBV7-2	TRBJ2-5	ASTLSIETQY
TRBV27	TRBJ1-6	ASSLGQTSSLH
TRBV10-2	TRBJ1-1	ASSGVGGHLNTEAF
TRBV28	TRBJ2-1	ASSQAGEYNEQF
TRBV7-9	TRBJ2-1	ASSSGSTGLAYNEQF
TRBV2	TRBJ2-3	ASTPSWGTDTQY
TRBV29-1	TRBJ2-3	SEFDRGGALGTDTQY
TRBV2	TRBJ1-4	ASKRGDEKLF
TRBV27	TRBJ1-1	ASSLRQRNTEAF
TRBV28	TRBJ2-1	ASSFITGWGTDNEQF
TRBV11-2	TRBJ2-2	ASSLSRDGELF